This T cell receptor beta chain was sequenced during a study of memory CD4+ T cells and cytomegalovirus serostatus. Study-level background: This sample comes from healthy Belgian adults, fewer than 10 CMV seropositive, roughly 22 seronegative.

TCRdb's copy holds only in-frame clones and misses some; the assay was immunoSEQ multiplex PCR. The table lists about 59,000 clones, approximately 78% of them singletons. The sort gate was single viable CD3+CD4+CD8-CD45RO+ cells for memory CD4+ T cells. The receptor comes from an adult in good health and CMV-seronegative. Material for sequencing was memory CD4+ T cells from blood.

The CDR3 sequence is CASSLGEVMNTEAFF. The CDR3 DNA sequence: TGCGCCAGCAGCTTGGGAGAGGTCATGAACACTGAAGCTTTCTTT. This rearrangement joins TRBV5-1 to TRBJ1-1, with D hard to call. Trimming took off 0 bases at V and 0 bases at J, with 9 bases between the two ends. Germline loops: CDR1 SGHRS, CDR2 YFSETQ. CDR3 length: 15 residues. The complete variable domain, with remaining parts taken from reference TRBV5-1 and TRBJ1-1, reads KAGVTQTPRYLIKTRGQQVTLSCSPISGHRSVSWYQQTPGQGLQFLFEYFSETQRNKGNFPGRFSGRQFSNSRSEMNVSTLELGDSALYLCASSLGEVMNTEAFFGQGTRLTVV.